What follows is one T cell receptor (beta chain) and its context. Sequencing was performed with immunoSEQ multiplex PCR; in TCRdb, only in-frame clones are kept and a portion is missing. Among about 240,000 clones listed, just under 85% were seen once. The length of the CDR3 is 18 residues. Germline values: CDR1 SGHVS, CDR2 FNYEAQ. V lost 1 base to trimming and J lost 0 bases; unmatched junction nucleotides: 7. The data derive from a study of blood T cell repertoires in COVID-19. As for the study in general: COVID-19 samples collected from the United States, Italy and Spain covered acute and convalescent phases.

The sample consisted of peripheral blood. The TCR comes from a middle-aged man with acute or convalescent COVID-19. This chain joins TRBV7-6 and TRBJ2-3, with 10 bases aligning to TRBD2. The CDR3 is CASSLGLAGASSTDTQYF. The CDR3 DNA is TGTGCCAGCAGCTTAGGGCTAGCGGGGGCCTCTAGCACAGATACGCAGTATTTT.